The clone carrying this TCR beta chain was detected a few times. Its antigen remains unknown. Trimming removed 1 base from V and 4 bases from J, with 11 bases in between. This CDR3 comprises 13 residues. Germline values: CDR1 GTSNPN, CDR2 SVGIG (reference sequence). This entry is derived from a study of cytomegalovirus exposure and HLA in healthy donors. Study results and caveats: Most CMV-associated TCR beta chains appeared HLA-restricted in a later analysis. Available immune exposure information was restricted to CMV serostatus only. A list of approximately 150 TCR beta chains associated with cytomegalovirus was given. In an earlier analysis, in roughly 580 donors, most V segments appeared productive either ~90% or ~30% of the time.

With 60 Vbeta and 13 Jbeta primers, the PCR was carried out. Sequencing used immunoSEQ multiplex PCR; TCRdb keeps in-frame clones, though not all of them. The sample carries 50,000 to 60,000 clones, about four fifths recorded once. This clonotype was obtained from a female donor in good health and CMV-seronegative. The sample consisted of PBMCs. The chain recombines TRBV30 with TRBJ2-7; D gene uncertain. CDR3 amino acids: CAWSALGPYEQYF. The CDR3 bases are TGTGCCTGGAGTGCCCTTGGGCCATACGAGCAGTACTTC.